The 3 T cell receptor beta chains presented below share a single source sample, sequenced in a study of blood T cell repertoires in COVID-19. Produced via immunoSEQ multiplex PCR; TCRdb's table is partial and in-frame only. The table lists roughly 45,000 clones, roughly 83% of them singletons. Sample: peripheral blood. The origin of the receptors is a human donor in a cohort sampled during active COVID-19.

The chain recombines TRBV19 with TRBJ1-1; D call uncertain. The CDR3 spans 15 residues. Germline CDR1 and CDR2: LNHDA and SQIVND (reference sequence). Trimming took 3 bases from V and 1 from J, leaving 12 bases between them. CDR3 residues: CASSIGVGPNTEAFF. The CDR3 DNA is TGTGCCAGTAGTATCGGGGTAGGGCCGAACACTGAAGCTTTCTTT.

The chain is built from TRBV5-4 and TRBJ2-7; D may be TRBD2 (6 bases). Germline CDR1 is SGHNT and CDR2 is YYREEE (reference sequence). This CDR3 comprises 13 residues. V dropped 0 bases and J dropped 4 bases, with 8 bases sitting between them. In DNA form, the CDR3 reads TGTGCCAGCAGCTTGGAGGCGGGGTACGAGCAGTACTTC. It specifies CASSLEAGYEQYF. The full variable domain, with the rest looked up from reference TRBV5-4 and TRBJ2-7, is ETGVTQSPTHLIKTRGQQVTLRCSSQSGHNTVSWYQQALGQGPQFIFQYYREEENGRGNFPPRFSGLQFPNYSSELNVNALELDDSALYLCASSLEAGYEQYFGPGTRLTVT.

This CDR3 reads CASSQRASGQKAFF. CDR3 sequence (DNA): TGCGCCAGCAGCCAGCGGGCCTCCGGGCAAAAGGCTTTCTTT. The chain employs TRBV4-1 and TRBJ1-1; unclear D gene. Trimming cost V 3 bases and J 11 bases, with 19 bases left between them. This CDR3 has 14 residues. Germline CDR1 and CDR2: MGHRA and YSYEKL.